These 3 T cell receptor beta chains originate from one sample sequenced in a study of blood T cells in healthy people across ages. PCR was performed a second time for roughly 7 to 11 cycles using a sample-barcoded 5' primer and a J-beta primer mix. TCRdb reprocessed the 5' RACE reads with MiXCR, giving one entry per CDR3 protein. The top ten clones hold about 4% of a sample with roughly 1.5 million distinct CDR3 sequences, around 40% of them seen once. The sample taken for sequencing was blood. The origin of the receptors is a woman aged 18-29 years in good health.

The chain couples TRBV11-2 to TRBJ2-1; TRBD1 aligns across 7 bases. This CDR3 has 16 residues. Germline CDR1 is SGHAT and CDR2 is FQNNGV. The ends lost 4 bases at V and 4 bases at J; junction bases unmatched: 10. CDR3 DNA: TGTGCCAGCAGCTCCCTAGACAGGGCGGGTTACAATGAGCAGTTCTTC. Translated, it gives CASSSLDRAGYNEQFF.

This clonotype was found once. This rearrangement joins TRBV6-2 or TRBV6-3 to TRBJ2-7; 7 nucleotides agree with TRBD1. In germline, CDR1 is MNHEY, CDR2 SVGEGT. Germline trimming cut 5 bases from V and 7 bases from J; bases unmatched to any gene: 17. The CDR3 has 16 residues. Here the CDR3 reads CASSRAGTVMRNEQYF. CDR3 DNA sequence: TGTGCCAGCAGTCGAGCCGGGACAGTCATGAGGAATGAGCAGTACTTC.

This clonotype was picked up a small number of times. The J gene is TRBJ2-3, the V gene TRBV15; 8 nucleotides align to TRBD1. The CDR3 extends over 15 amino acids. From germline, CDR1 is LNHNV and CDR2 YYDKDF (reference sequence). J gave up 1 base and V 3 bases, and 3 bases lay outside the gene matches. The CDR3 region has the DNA TGTGCCACCAGCAGGGGACAGGTCGGCACAGATACGCAGTATTTT. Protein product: CATSRGQVGTDTQYF.